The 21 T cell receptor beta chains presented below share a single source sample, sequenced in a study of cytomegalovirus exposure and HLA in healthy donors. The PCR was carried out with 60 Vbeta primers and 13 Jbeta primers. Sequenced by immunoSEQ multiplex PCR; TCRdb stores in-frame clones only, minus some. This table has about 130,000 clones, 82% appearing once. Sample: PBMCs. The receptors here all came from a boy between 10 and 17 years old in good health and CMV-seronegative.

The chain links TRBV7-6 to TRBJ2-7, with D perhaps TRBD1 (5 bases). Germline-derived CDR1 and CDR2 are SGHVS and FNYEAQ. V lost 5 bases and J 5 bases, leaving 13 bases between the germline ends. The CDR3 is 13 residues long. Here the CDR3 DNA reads TGTGCCAGCAGCACAGGTGGTTTGAACGAGCAGTACTTC. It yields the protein CASSTGGLNEQYF.

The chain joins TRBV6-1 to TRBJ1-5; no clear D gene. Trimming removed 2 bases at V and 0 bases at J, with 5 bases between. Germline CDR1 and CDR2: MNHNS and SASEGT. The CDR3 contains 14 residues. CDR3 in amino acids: CASSEILSNQPQHF. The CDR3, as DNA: TGTGCCAGCAGTGAAATCCTTAGCAATCAGCCCCAGCATTTT.

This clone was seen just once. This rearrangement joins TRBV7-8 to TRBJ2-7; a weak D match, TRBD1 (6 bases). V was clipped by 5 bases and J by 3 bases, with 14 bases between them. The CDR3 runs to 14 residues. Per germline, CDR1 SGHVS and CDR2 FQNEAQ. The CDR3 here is CASSTRTENYEQYF. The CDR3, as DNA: TGTGCCAGCAGCACTAGGACAGAGAACTACGAGCAGTACTTC. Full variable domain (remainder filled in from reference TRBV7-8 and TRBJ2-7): GAGVSQSPRYKVAKRGQDVALRCDPISGHVSLFWYQQALGQGPEFLTYFQNEAQLDKSGLPSDRFFAERPEGSVSTLKIQRTQQEDSAVYLCASSTRTENYEQYFGPGTRLTVT.

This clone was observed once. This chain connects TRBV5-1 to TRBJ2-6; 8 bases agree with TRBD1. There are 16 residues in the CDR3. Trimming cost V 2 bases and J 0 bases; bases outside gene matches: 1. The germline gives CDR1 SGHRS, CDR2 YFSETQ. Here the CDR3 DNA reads TGCGCCAGCAGCTTCGGGACAGGCTCTGGGGCCAACGTCCTGACTTTC. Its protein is CASSFGTGSGANVLTF.

The DNA of the CDR3 is TGTGCCAGCAGCTTGGATGGCGGGAGGGTCTACAATGAGCAGTTCTTC. It translates to CASSLDGGRVYNEQFF. V is TRBV5-4 and J is TRBJ2-1, with 9 positions matching TRBD2. Germline V gene sequence: CDR1 SGHNT, CDR2 YYREEE (reference sequence). V lost 0 bases, J lost 3 bases, and 4 bases stayed unmatched. The CDR3 has 16 residues.

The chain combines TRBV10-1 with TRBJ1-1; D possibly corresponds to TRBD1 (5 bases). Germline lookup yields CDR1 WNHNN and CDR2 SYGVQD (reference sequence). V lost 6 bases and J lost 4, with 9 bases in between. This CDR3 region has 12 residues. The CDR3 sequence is CASRGACTEAFF. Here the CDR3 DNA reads TGCGCCAGCAGAGGGGCTTGCACTGAAGCTTTCTTT.

The CDR3 coding sequence is TGCGCCAGCAGCTCTACAGGTCTTTTAGGGCACGAGCAGTACTTC. Translated, it gives CASSSTGLLGHEQYF. The genes are TRBV5-1 and TRBJ2-7; D may be TRBD1 (5 bases). Germline V lookup: CDR1 SGHRS, CDR2 YFSETQ. The ends were cut back, 3 bases at V and 5 bases at J, with 18 bases in the middle. CDR3 length: 15 residues.

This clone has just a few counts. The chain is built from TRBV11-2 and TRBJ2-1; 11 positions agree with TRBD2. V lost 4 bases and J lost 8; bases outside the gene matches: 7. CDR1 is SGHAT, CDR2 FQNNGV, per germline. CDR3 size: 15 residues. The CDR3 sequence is CASSSSGLAGHEQFF. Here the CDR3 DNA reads TGTGCCAGCAGCTCGTCCGGACTAGCGGGCCATGAGCAGTTCTTC.

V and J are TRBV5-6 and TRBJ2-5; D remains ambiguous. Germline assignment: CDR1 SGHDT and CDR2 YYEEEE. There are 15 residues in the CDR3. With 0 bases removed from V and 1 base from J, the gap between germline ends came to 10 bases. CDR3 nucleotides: TGTGCCAGCAGCTTGGTCACAGTCTCCCAAGAGACCCAGTACTTC. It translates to CASSLVTVSQETQYF.

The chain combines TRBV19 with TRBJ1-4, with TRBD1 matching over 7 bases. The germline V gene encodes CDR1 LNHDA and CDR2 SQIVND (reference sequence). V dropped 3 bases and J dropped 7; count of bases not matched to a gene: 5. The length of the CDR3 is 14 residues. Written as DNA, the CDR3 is TGTGCCAGTAGTATTCAGGGGGGAGGTGAAAAACTGTTTTTT. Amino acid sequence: CASSIQGGGEKLFF.

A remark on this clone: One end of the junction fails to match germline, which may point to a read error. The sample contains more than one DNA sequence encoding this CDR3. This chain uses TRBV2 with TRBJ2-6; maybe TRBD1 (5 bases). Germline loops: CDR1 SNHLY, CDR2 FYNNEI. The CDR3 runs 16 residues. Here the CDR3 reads CASSPQGLTGANVLTF. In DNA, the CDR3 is TGTGCCAGCAGTCCCCAGGGTCTAACTGGGGCCAACGTCCTGACCTTC. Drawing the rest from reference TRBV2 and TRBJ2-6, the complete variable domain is EPEVTQTPSHQVTQMGQEVILRCVPISNHLYFYWYRQILGQKVEFLVSFYNNEISEKSEIFDDQFSVERPDGSNFTLKIRSTKLEDSAMYFCASSPQGLTGANVLTFGAGSRLTVL.

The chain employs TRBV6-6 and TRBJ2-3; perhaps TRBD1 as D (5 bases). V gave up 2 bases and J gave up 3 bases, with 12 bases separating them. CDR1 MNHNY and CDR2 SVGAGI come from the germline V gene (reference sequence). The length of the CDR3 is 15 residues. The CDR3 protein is CASSYVGHGTDTQYF. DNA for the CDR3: TGTGCCAGCAGTTACGTGGGGCACGGGACAGATACGCAGTATTTT.

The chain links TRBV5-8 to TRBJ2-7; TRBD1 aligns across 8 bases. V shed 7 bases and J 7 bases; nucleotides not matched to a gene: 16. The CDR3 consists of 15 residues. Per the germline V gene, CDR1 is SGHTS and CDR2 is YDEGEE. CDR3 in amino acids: CASSGTGQAAGEQYF. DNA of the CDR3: TGTGCCAGCTCGGGGACGGGACAGGCCGCGGGAGAGCAGTACTTC.

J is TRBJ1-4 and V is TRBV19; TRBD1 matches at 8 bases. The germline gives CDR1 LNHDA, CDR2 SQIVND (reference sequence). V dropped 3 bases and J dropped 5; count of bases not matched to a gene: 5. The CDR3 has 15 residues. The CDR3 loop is CASSIQGAINEKLFF. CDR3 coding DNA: TGTGCCAGTAGTATCCAGGGGGCTATCAATGAAAAACTGTTTTTT.

CDR3 loop: CASSSGVQETQYF. The CDR3, as DNA: TGTGCCAGTTCTAGCGGGGTTCAAGAGACCCAGTACTTC. The chain links TRBV25-1 to TRBJ2-5; 9 nucleotides line up with TRBD2. The CDR3 is 13 amino acids. Germline V gene data show CDR1 as MGHDK and CDR2 as SYGVNS. Trimming cost V 9 bases and J 2 bases; bases outside gene matches: 4.

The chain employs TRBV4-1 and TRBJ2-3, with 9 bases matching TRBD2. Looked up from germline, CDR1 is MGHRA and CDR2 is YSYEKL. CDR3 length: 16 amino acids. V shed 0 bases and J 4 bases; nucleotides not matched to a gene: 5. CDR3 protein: CASSQEQAGGADTQYF. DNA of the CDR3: TGCGCCAGCAGCCAAGAGCAAGCGGGAGGAGCAGATACGCAGTATTTT.

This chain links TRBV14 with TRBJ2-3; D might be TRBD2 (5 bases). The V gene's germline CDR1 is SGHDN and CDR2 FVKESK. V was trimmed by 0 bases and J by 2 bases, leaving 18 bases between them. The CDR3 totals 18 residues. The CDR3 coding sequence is TGTGCCAGCAGCCAAGATAGGCGGCTAGCTCTCCCCACAGATACGCAGTATTTT. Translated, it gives CASSQDRRLALPTDTQYF.

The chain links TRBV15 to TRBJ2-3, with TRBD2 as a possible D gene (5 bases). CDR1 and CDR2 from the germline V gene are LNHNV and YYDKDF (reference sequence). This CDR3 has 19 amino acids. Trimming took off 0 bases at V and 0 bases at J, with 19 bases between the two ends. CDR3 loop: CATSRDQPARAWSTDTQYF. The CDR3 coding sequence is TGTGCCACCAGCAGAGATCAACCAGCGAGGGCCTGGAGCACAGATACGCAGTATTTT.

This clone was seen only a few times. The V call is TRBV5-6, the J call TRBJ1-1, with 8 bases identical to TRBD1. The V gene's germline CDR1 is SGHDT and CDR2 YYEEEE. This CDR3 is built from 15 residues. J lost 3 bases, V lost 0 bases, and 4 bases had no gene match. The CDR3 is CASSLVQGADTEAFF. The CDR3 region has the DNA TGTGCCAGCAGCTTGGTTCAGGGGGCGGACACTGAAGCTTTCTTT.

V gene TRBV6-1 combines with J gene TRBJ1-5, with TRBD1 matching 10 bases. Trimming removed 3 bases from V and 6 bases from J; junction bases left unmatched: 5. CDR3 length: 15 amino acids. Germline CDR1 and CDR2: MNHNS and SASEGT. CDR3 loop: CASSERTGGGQPQHF. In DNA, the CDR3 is TGTGCCAGCAGTGAGAGGACAGGGGGTGGTCAGCCCCAGCATTTT.

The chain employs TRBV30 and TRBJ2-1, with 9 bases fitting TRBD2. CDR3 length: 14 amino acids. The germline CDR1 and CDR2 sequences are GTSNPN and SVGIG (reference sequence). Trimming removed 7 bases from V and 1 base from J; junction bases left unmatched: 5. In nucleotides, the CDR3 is TGTGCCTCCGATAGCGGGGGATCCTACAATGAGCAGTTCTTC. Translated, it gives CASDSGGSYNEQFF.